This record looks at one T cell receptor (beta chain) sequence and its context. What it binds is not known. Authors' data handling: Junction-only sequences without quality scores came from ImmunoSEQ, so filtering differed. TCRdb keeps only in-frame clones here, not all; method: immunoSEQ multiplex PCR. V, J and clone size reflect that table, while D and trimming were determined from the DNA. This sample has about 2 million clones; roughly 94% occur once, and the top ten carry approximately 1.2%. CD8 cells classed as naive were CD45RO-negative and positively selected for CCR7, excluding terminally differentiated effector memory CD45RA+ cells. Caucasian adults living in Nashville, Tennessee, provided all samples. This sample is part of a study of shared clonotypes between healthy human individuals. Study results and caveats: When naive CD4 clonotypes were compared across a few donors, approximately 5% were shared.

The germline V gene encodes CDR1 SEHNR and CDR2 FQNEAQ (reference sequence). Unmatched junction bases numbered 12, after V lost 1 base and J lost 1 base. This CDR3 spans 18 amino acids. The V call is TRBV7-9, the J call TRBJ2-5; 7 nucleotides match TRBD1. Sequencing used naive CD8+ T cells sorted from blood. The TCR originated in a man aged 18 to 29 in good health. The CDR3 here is CASSLDVRDRGLQETQYF. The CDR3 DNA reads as TGTGCCAGCAGCTTAGATGTGAGGGACAGAGGTCTCCAAGAGACCCAGTACTTC.